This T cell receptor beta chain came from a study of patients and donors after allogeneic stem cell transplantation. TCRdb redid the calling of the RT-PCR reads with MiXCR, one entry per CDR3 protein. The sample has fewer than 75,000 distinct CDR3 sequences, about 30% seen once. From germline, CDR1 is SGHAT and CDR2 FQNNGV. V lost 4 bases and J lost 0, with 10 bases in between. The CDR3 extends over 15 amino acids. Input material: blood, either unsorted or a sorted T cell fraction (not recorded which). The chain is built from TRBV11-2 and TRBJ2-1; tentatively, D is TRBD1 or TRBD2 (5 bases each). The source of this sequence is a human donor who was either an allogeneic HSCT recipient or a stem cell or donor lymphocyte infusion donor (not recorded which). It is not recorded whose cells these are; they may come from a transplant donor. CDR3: CASSSEGSSYNEQFF. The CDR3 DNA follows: TGTGCCAGCAGCTCCGAGGGGAGCTCCTACAATGAGCAGTTCTTC.